The clone carrying this TCR beta chain was counted once. Its antigen is unknown. The V end lost 0 bases, the J end lost 5 bases, and 11 bases lay between the germline ends. The CDR3 length is 15 residues. Germline assignment: CDR1 LNHNV and CDR2 YYDKDF (reference sequence). TCRdb's table, derived via immunoSEQ multiplex PCR, lists solely in-frame clones and lacks some. Here the sample spans about 50,000 clones, roughly 88% being singletons. The sample originates from a study of PD-L1 blockade in urothelial cancer. On the study more broadly: Blood analyses occurred 3 weeks (second dose) and 6 weeks post treatment start. Points from the study as a whole: For durable-benefit patients, tumor-associated blood clones expanded more at 3 weeks.

Time point in this sample: peripheral blood 6 weeks after treatment start. The sequences come from PBMCs, collected around atezolizumab (anti-PD-L1) treatment. The TCR sequence derives from a middle-aged man with urothelial cancer. V gene TRBV15 combines with J gene TRBJ2-1; D is uncertain. CDR3 sequence: CATSRDLVQHNEQFF. The CDR3 DNA is TGTGCCACCAGCAGAGATCTCGTACAGCACAATGAGCAGTTCTTC. The variable domain in full, with the rest retrieved from reference TRBV15 and TRBJ2-1, is DAMVIQNPRYQVTQFGKPVTLSCSQTLNHNVMYWYQQKSSQAPKLLFHYYDKDFNNEADTPDNFQSRRPNTSFCFLDIRSPGLGDTAMYLCATSRDLVQHNEQFFGPGTRLTVL.